This T cell receptor beta chain derives from a study of T cell repertoires in cytomegalovirus infection (dated by TCRdb to about 2019). About the study as a whole: The HLA type of each donor mattered for the analysis, because public TCR beta signatures pointed to carriage of CMV infection along with the matching HLA type. Overall study results and their limits: The ex vivo response was dominated by HLA-C-restricted CMV-specific TCR beta clonotypes, which also provided the single most frequent clonotype in two of eight donors. In both this cohort and an independent cohort of approximately 350 donors, the cumulative frequency of public TCR beta family members distinguished carriers of CMV infection plus the relevant HLA type.

The CDR3 goes from the cysteine to the phenylalanine over 16 residues. Only the CDR3 portion is preserved as DNA: 48 bases, with reading frame beginning at the first base. V and J lose 5 bases and 0 bases, and a span of 14 bases separates them. In the germline V gene, CDR1 corresponds to SGHNT and CDR2 to YENEEA. Details on this clonotype: Its antigen is not yet known. The record has no base qualities; no much larger clone is one base away.

TCRdb records Illumina HiSeq 1500 as the sequencer. TCRdb handled the public reads itself, with Q25 trimming in fastp and clone calling in MiXCR, and kept productive beta chains. Every entry covers one CDR3 protein and lists the most common genes and DNA from its rows. The sample table lists about 740,000 distinct CDR3 sequences, approximately 40% of them with a count of one. Clones ranked in the top ten supply about 2.8% of the sample. Sequencing was done on a sample of PBMCs. The chain is assembled from TRBV11-3 and TRBJ2-1; no D segment can be confidently identified. The clonotype comes from a human donor in good health (CMV status not recorded). Some clones in this sample may be carry-over from other donors' samples. The nucleotide sequence is TGTGCCAGCAGCAAAGACCACCAAAGCTCCTACAATGAGCAGTTCTTC. This codes for CASSKDHQSSYNEQFF.